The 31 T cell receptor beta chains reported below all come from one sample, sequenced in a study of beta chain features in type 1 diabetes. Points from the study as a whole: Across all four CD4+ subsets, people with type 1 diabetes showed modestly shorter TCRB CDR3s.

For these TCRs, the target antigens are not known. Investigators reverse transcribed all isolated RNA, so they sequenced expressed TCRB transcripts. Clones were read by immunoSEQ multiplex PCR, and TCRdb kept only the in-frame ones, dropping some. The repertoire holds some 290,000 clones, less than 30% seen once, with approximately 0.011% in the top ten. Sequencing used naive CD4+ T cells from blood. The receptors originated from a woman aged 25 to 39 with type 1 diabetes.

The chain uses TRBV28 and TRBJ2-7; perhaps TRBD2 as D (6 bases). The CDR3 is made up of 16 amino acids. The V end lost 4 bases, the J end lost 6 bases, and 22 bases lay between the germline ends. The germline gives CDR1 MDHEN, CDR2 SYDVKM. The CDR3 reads CASSSPGTPKRGEQYF. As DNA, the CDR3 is TGTGCCAGCAGTTCCCCCGGGACTCCCAAGCGCGGCGAGCAGTACTTC. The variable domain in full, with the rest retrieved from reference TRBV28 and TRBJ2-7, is DVKVTQSSRYLVKRTGEKVFLECVQDMDHENMFWYRQDPGLGLRLIYFSYDVKMKEKGDIPEGYSVSREKKERFSLILESASTNQTSMYLCASSSPGTPKRGEQYFGPGTRLTVT.

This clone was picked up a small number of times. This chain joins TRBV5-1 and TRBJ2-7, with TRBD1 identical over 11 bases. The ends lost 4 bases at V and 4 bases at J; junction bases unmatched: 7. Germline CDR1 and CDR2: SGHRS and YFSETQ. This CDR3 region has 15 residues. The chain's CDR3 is CASSLWTGGGYEQYF. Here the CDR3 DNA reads TGCGCCAGCAGCCTTTGGACAGGGGGCGGATACGAGCAGTACTTC.

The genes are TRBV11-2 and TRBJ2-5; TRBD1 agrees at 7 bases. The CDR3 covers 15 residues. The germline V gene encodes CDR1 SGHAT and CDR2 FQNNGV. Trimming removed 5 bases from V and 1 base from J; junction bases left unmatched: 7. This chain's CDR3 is CASSRTTGPQETQYF. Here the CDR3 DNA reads TGTGCCAGCAGCCGAACGACAGGGCCCCAAGAGACCCAGTACTTC.

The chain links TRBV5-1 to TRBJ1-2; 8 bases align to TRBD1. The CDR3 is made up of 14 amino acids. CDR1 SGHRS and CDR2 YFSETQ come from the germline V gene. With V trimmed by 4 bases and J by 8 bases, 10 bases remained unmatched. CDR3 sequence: CASSPGPGGGGYTF. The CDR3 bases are TGCGCCAGCAGCCCAGGGCCAGGGGGCGGAGGCTACACCTTC.

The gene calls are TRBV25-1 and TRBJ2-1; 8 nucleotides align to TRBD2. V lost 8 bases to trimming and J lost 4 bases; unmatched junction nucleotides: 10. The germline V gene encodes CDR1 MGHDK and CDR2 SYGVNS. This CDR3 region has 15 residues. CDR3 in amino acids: CASGRAGGLYNEQFF. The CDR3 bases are TGTGCCAGCGGACGGGCGGGAGGTCTGTACAATGAGCAGTTCTTC.

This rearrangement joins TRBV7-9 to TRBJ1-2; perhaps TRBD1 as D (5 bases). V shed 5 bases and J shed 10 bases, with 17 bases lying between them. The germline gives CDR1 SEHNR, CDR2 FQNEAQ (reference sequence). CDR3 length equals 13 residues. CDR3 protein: CASSPLEGRAYTF. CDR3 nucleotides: TGTGCCAGCAGCCCACTGGAAGGCAGGGCCTACACCTTC.

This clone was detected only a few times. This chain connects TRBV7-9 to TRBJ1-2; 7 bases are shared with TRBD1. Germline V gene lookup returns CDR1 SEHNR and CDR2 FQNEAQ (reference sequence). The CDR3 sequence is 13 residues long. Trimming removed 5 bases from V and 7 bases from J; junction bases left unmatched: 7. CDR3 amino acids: CASSLRQGGGYTF. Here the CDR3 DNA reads TGTGCCAGCAGCCTACGACAGGGTGGTGGCTACACCTTC.

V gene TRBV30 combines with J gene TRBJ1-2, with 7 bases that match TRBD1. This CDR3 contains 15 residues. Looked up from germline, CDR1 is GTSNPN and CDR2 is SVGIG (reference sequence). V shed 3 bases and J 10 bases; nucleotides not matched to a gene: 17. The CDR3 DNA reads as TGTGCCTGGAGGCCCTCGGGGACAGATTGGCCGCTCTACACCTTC. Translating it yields CAWRPSGTDWPLYTF.

CDR3 DNA: TGCAGCGTTGCGAGGGACAGGAATTTTGGCGAGCAGTACTTC. The encoded protein is CSVARDRNFGEQYF. The chain couples TRBV29-1 to TRBJ2-7; TRBD1 aligns across 8 bases. The V gene end was trimmed by 4 bases and the J gene end by 6 bases; junction bases not matched to a gene: 11. CDR1 is SQVTM, CDR2 ANQGSEA, per germline. The CDR3 is 14 residues long.

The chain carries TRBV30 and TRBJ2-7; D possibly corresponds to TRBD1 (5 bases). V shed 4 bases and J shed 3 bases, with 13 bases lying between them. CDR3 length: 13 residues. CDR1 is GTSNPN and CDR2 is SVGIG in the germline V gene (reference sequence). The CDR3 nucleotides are TGTGCCTGGAAGAGGCAGGGATTCTACGAGCAGTACTTC. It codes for CAWKRQGFYEQYF.

In DNA form, the CDR3 reads TGCAGCGCCTGGACAGTTATGCTGAACACTGAAGCTTTCTTT. It specifies CSAWTVMLNTEAFF. The chain has TRBV29-1 and TRBJ1-1; a possible D gene is TRBD1 (6 bases). V lost 7 bases, J lost 0 bases, and 15 bases lay in between. Germline-derived CDR1 and CDR2 are SQVTM and ANQGSEA. This CDR3 region has 14 residues.

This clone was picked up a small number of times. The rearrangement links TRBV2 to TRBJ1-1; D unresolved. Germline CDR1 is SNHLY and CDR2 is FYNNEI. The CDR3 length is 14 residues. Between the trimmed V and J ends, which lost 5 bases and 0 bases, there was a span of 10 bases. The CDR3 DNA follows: TGTGCCAGCAGTCGAGAGGGTGTGAACACTGAAGCTTTCTTT. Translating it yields CASSREGVNTEAFF.

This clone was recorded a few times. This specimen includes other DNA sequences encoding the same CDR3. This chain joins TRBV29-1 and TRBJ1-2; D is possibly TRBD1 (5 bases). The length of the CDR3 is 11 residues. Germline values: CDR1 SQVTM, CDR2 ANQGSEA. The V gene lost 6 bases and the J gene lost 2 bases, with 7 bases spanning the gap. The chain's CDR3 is CSVGQNYGYTF. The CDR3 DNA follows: TGCAGCGTCGGACAAAACTATGGCTACACCTTC.

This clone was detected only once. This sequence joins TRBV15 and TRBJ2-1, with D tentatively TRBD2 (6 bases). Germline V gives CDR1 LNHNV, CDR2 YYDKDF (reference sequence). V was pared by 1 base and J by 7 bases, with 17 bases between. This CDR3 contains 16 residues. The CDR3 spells CATSRVNAAGTNEQFF. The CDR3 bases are TGTGCCACCAGCAGAGTTAATGCGGCGGGAACGAATGAGCAGTTCTTC.

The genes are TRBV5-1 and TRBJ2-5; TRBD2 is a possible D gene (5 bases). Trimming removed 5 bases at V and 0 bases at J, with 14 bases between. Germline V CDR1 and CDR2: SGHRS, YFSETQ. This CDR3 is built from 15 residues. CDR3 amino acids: CASSYSRGNQETQYF. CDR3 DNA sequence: TGCGCCAGCAGTTACTCCCGAGGGAACCAAGAGACCCAGTACTTC. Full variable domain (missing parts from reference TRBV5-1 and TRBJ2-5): KAGVTQTPRYLIKTRGQQVTLSCSPISGHRSVSWYQQTPGQGLQFLFEYFSETQRNKGNFPGRFSGRQFSNSRSEMNVSTLELGDSALYLCASSYSRGNQETQYFGPGTRLLVL.

The DNA of the CDR3 is TGCAGCGTTGCGCGGGGGACCTCCTACGAGCAGTACTTC. Amino acid sequence: CSVARGTSYEQYF. V and J are TRBV29-1 and TRBJ2-7; 7 bases match TRBD2. This CDR3 is 13 amino acids long. Looked up from germline, CDR1 is SQVTM and CDR2 is ANQGSEA. After removal of 4 bases from V and 0 bases from J, the junction contained 3 bases not matched to a gene.

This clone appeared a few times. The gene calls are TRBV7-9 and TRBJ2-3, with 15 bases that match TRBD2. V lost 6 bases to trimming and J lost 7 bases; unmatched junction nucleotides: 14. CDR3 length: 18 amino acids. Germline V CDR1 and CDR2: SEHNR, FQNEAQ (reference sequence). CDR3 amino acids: CASRPGLAGGLYTHTQYF. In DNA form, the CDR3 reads TGTGCCAGCAGGCCAGGACTAGCGGGAGGGCTATACACCCATACGCAGTATTTT.

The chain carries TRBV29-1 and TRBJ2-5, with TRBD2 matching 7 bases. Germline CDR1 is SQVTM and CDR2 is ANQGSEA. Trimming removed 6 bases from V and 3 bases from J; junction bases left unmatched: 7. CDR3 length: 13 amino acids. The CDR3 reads CSVISSGEETQYF. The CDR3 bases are TGCAGCGTGATTTCTAGCGGTGAAGAGACCCAGTACTTC.

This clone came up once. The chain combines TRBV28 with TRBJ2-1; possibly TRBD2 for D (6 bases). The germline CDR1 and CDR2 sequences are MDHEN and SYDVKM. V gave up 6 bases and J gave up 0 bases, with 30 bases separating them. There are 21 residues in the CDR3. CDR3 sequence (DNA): TGTGCCAGCAGCTGGGTCACCGGGACGGGGGTGTATTTGAGCTCCTACAATGAGCAGTTCTTC. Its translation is CASSWVTGTGVYLSSYNEQFF.

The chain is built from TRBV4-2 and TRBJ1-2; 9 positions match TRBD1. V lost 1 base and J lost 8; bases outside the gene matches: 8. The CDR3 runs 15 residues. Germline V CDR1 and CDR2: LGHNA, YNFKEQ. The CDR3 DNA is TGTGCCAGCAGCCAAGCCGGGACAGGGAAGGAGGGCTACACCTTC. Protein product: CASSQAGTGKEGYTF.

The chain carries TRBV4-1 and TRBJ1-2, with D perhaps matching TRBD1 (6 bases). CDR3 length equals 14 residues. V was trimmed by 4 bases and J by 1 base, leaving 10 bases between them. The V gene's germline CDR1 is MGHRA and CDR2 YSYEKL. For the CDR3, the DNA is TGCGCCAGCAGCCCAGGACAGTTTAACTATGGCTACACCTTC. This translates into CASSPGQFNYGYTF.

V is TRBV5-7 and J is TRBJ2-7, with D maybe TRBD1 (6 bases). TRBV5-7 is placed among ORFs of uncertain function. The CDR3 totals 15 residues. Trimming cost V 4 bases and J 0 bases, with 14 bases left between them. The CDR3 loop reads CASSQSGQSSYEQYF. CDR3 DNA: TGTGCCAGCAGCCAGTCAGGACAGAGCTCCTACGAGCAGTACTTC.

For the CDR3, the DNA is TGTGCCAGCAGTTCCCGAGACATAAAGTACTTC. Its protein is CASSSRDIKYF. V gene TRBV28 combines with J gene TRBJ2-7; D not certain. Trimming shortened V by 4 bases and J by 11 bases, and 12 bases separated the two germline ends. Germline lookup yields CDR1 MDHEN and CDR2 SYDVKM. The CDR3 runs 11 residues.

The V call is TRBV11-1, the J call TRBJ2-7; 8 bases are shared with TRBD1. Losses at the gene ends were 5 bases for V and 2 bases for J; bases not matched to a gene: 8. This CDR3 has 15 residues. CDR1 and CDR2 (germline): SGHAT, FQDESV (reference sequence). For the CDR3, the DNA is TGTGCCAGCAGCGCAGGCAGGGGGCAAACCTACGAGCAGTACTTC. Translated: CASSAGRGQTYEQYF.

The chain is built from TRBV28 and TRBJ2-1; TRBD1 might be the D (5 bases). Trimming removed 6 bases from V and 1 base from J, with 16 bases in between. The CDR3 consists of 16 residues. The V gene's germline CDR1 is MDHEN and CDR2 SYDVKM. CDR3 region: CASRDTIRQSYNEQFF. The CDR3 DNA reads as TGTGCCAGCAGGGACACTATAAGACAATCCTACAATGAGCAGTTCTTC.

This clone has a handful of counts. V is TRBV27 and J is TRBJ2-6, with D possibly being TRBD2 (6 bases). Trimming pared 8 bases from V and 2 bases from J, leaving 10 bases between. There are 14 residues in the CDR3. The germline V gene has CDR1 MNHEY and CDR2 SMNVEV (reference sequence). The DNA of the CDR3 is TGTGCCAGCGCCCCGGGGGCTGGGGCCAACGTCCTGACTTTC. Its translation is CASAPGAGANVLTF.

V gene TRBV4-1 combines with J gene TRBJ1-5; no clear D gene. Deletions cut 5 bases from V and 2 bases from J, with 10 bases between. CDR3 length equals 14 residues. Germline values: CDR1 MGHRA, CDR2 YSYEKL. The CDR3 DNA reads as TGCGCCAGCAGCTCACGGAGGGGCAATCAGCCCCAGCATTTT. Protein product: CASSSRRGNQPQHF.

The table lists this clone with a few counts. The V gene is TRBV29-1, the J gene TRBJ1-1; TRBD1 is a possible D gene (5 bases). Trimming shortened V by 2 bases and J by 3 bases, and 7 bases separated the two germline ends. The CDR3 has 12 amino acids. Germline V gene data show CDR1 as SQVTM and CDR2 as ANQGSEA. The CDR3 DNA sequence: TGCAGCGTTGAATCAGGGTACACTGAAGCTTTCTTT. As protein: CSVESGYTEAFF.

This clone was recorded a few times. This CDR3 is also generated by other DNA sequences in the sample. The CDR3 DNA reads TGTGCCAGCAGCCCCAGGGATACGCAGTATTTT. Encoded protein: CASSPRDTQYF. V is TRBV7-9 and J is TRBJ2-3; no clear D gene. Germline values: CDR1 SEHNR, CDR2 FQNEAQ (reference sequence). The V and J ends lost 5 bases and 6 bases respectively, with 6 bases between them. The CDR3 spans 11 residues.

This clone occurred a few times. The CDR3 nucleotides are TGTGCCCAACAGGGTAGGGTCAACACTGAAGCTTTCTTT. It codes for CAQQGRVNTEAFF. The chain joins TRBV30 to TRBJ1-1, with D perhaps TRBD1 (6 bases). The ends were cut back, 8 bases at V and 2 bases at J, with 15 bases in the middle. The CDR3 extends over 13 amino acids. The V gene's germline CDR1 is GTSNPN and CDR2 SVGIG (reference sequence). Full variable domain (outside the CDR3, taken from reference TRBV30 and TRBJ1-1): SQTIHQWPATLVQPVGSPLSLECTVEGTSNPNLYWYRQAAGRGLQLLFYSVGIGQISSEVPQNLSASRPQDRQFILSSKKLLLSDSGFYLCAQQGRVNTEAFFGQGTRLTVV.

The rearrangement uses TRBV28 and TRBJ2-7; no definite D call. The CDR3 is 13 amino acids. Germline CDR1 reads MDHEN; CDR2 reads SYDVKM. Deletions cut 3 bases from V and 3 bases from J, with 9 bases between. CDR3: CASSFSLRYEQYF. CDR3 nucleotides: TGTGCCAGCAGTTTCTCCCTACGCTACGAGCAGTACTTC.